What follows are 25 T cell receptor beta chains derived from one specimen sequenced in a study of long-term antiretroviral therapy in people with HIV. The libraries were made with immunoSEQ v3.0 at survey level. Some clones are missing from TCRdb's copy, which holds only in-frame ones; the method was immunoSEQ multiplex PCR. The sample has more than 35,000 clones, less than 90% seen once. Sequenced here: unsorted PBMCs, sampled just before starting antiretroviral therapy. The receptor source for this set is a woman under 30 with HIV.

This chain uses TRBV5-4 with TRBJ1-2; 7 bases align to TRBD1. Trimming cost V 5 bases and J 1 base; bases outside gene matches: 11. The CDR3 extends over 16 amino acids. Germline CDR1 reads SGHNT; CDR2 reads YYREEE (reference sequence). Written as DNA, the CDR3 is TGTGCCAGCAGTACTCCGGGAGGGGGCAGTAACTATGGCTACACCTTC. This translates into CASSTPGGGSNYGYTF.

The CDR3 loop is CASSSTPRGTGGNGTEAFF. In DNA form, the CDR3 reads TGTGCCAGCAGCTCCACTCCTAGGGGGACAGGGGGCAACGGCACTGAAGCTTTCTTT. This sequence joins TRBV7-9 and TRBJ1-1, with 12 bases fitting TRBD1. The CDR3 loop spans 19 amino acids. J lost 4 bases, V lost 4 bases, and 16 bases had no gene match. Germline CDR1 and CDR2: SEHNR and FQNEAQ (reference sequence).

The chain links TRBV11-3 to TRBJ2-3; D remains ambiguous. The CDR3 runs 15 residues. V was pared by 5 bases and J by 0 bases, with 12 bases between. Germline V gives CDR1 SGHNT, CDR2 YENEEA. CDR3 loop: CASSPRSTSTDTQYF. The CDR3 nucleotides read TGTGCCAGCAGCCCCCGGAGTACTAGCACAGATACGCAGTATTTT.

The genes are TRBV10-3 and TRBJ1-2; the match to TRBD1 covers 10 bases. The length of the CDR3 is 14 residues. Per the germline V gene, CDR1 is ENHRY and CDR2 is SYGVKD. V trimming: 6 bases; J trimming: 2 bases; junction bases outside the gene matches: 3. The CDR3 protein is CAIRRQGANYGYTF. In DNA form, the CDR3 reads TGTGCCATCAGAAGACAGGGGGCGAACTATGGCTACACCTTC.

CDR3 sequence reads: CASRSGLAGYTDTQYF. CDR3 bases: TGCGCCAGCAGGTCAGGACTAGCGGGATACACAGATACGCAGTATTTT. The chain employs TRBV5-1 and TRBJ2-3; TRBD2 aligns across 12 bases. Trimming removed 5 bases from V and 2 bases from J; junction bases left unmatched: 6. In germline, CDR1 is SGHRS, CDR2 YFSETQ. The CDR3 covers 16 residues. Supplemented by reference TRBV5-1 and TRBJ2-3, the full variable domain reads KAGVTQTPRYLIKTRGQQVTLSCSPISGHRSVSWYQQTPGQGLQFLFEYFSETQRNKGNFPGRFSGRQFSNSRSEMNVSTLELGDSALYLCASRSGLAGYTDTQYFGPGTRLTVL.

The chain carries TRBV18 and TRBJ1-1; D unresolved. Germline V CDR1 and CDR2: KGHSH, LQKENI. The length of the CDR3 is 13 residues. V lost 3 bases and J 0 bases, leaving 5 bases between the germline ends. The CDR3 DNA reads TGTGCCAGCTCACCGAAGATGAACACTGAAGCTTTCTTT. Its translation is CASSPKMNTEAFF.

CDR3 protein: CASRLRGQGVGDEQYF. The DNA of the CDR3 is TGTGCCAGCAGACTTAGGGGACAGGGGGTTGGCGACGAGCAGTACTTC. The J gene is TRBJ2-7, the V gene TRBV6-6; 11 nucleotides agree with TRBD1. V lost 6 bases and J lost 5; bases outside the gene matches: 12. The CDR3 is made up of 16 amino acids. The germline V gene encodes CDR1 MNHNY and CDR2 SVGAGI (reference sequence).

CDR3 region: CASSLTGRLGETQYF. CDR3 in DNA: TGTGCCAGCAGCTTAACTGGCAGGCTGGGGGAGACCCAGTACTTC. This chain uses TRBV7-3 with TRBJ2-5, with D uncertain. The CDR3 runs 15 residues. Between the trimmed V and J ends, which lost 0 bases and 5 bases, there was a span of 13 bases. Germline-derived CDR1 and CDR2 are SGHTA and FQGTGA.

CDR3 bases: TGTGCCAGCAGCCGGGTATCTAGTAGCCCCTACGAGCAGTACTTC. Translation gives CASSRVSSSPYEQYF. The chain is built from TRBV7-3 and TRBJ2-7, with unresolved D. CDR3 length equals 15 residues. Germline CDR1 is SGHTA and CDR2 is FQGTGA. The V end was cut by 5 bases, the J end by 2 bases, with 16 bases between. Full variable domain (outside the CDR3, taken from reference TRBV7-3 and TRBJ2-7): GAGVSQTPSNKVTEKGKYVELRCDPISGHTALYWYRQSLGQGPEFLIYFQGTGAADDSGLPNDRFFAVRPEGSVSTLKIQRTERGDSAVYLCASSRVSSSPYEQYFGPGTRLTVT.

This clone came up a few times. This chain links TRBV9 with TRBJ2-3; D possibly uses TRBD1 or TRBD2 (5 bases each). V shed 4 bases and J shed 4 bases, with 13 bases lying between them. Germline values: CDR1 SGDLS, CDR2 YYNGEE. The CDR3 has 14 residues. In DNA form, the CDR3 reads TGTGCCAGCAGCCCCCGGGACCCCGCAGATACGCAGTATTTT. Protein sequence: CASSPRDPADTQYF.

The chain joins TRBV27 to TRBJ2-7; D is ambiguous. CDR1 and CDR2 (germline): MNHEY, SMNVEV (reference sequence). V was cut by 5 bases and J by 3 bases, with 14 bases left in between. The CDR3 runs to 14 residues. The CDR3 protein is CASSHPPGFYEQYF. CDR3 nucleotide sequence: TGTGCCAGCAGTCACCCCCCAGGTTTCTACGAGCAGTACTTC.

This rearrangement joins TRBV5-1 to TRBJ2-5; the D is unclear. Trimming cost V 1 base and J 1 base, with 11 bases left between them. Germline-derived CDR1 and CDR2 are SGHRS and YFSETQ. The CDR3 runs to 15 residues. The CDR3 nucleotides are TGCGCCAGCAGCTTGCACTGGAAACCCCAAGAGACCCAGTACTTC. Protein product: CASSLHWKPQETQYF.

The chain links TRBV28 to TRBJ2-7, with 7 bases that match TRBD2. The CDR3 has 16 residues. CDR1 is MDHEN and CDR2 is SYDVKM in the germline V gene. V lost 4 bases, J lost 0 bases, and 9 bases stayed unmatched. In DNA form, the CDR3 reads TGTGCCAGCAGTTCCGTTACTAGCGAGATCTCCTACGAGCAGTACTTC. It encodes CASSSVTSEISYEQYF.

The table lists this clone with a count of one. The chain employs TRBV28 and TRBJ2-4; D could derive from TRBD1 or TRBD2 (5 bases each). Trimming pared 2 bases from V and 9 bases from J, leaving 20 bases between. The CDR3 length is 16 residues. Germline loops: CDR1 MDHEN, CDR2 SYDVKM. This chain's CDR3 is CASSLLNFEGPSIQYF. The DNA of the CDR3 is TGTGCCAGCAGTTTACTAAATTTTGAGGGACCCAGCATTCAGTACTTC.

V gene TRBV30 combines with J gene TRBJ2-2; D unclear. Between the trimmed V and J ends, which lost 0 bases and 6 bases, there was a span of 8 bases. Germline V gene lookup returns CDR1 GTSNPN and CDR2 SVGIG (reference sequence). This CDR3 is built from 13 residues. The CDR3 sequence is CAWSVIGAGELFF. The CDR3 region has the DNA TGTGCCTGGAGTGTAATAGGCGCCGGGGAGCTGTTTTTT. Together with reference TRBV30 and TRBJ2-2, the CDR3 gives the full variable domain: SQTIHQWPATLVQPVGSPLSLECTVEGTSNPNLYWYRQAAGRGLQLLFYSVGIGQISSEVPQNLSASRPQDRQFILSSKKLLLSDSGFYLCAWSVIGAGELFFGEGSRLTVL.

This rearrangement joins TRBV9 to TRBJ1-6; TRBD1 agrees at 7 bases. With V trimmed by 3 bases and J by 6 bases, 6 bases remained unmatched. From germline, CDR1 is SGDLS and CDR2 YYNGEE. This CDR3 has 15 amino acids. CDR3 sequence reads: CASSARGDSNSPLHF. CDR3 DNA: TGTGCCAGCAGCGCCCGCGGGGACAGTAATTCACCCCTCCACTTT.

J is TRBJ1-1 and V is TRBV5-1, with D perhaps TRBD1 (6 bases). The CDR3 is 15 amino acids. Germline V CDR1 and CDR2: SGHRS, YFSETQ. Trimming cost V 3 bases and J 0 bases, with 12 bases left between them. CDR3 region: CASSSTGPMNTEAFF. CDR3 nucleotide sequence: TGCGCCAGCAGCTCGACAGGACCGATGAACACTGAAGCTTTCTTT.

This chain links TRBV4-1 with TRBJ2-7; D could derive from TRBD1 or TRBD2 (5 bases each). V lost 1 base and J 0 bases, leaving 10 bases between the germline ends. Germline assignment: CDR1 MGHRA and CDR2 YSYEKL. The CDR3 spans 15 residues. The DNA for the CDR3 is TGCGCCAGCAGCCAAGTCCGGGACGTCTCCTACGAGCAGTACTTC. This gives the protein CASSQVRDVSYEQYF.

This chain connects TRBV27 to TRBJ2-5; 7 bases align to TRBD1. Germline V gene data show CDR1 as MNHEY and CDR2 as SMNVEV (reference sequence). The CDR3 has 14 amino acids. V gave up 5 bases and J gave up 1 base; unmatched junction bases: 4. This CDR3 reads CASSPRTGQETQYF. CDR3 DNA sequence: TGTGCCAGCAGTCCCCGGACAGGCCAAGAGACCCAGTACTTC.

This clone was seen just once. The chain's CDR3 is CASSPGQSTNEKLFF. CDR3 DNA sequence: TGTGCCAGCAGCCCGGGACAGTCAACTAATGAAAAACTGTTTTTT. V is TRBV11-2 and J is TRBJ1-4, with 7 nucleotides matching TRBD1. Germline V lookup: CDR1 SGHAT, CDR2 FQNNGV. V shed 5 bases and J 0 bases; nucleotides not matched to a gene: 3. The CDR3 is 15 residues long.

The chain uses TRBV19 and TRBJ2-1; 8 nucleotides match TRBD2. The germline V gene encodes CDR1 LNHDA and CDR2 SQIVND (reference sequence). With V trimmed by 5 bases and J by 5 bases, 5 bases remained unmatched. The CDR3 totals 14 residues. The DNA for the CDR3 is TGTGCCAGTAGTGTACAGCGGGAGAACAATGAGCAGTTCTTC. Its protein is CASSVQRENNEQFF.

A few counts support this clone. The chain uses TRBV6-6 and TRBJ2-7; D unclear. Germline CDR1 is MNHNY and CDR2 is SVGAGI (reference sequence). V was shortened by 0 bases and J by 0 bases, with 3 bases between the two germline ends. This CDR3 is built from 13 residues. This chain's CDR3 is CASSYSDSYEQYF. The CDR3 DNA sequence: TGTGCCAGCAGTTACTCAGACTCCTACGAGCAGTACTTC.

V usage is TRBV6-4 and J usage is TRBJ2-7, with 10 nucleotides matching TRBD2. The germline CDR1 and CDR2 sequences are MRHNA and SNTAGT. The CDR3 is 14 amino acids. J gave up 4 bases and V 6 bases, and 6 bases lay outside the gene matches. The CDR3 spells CASSPGTSAYEQYF. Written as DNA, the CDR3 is TGTGCCAGCAGCCCCGGGACTAGCGCGTACGAGCAGTACTTC.

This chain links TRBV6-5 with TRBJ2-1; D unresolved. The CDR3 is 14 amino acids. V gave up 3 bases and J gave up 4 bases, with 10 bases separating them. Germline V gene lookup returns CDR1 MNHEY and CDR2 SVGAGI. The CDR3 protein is CASSYMSGYNEQFF. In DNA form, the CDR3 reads TGTGCCAGCAGTTATATGTCAGGTTACAATGAGCAGTTCTTC.

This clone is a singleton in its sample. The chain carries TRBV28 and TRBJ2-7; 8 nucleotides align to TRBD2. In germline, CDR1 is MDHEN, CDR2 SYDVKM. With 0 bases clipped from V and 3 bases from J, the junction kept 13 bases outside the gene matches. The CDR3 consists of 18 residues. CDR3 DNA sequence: TGTGCCAGCAGTTTATGGAAATCTAGCGGGCCGGCCCACTACGAGCAGTACTTC. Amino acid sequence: CASSLWKSSGPAHYEQYF.